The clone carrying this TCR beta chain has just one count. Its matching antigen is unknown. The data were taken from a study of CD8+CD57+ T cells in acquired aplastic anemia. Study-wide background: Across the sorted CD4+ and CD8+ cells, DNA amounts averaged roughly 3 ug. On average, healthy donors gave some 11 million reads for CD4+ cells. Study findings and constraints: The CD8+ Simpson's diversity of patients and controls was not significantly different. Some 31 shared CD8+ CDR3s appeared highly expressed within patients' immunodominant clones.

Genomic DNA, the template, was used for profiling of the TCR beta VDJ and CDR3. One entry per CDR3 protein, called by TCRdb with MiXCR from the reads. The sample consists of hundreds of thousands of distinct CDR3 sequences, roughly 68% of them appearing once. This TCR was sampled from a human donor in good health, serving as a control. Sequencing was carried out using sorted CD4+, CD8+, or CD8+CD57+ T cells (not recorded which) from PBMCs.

CDR3 loop: CASSLHGPWGVYNEQFF. The DNA for the CDR3 is TGTGCCAGCAGCTTACATGGGCCCTGGGGGGTTTACAATGAGCAGTTCTTC. The V gene is TRBV11-2, the J gene TRBJ2-1, with D possibly being TRBD2 (6 bases). V was cut by 2 bases and J by 4 bases, with 18 bases left in between. The CDR3 runs to 17 residues. Looked up from germline, CDR1 is SGHAT and CDR2 is FQNNGV.